One and the same sample provided the 8 T cell receptor beta chains below, sequenced in a study of T cells in Graves' hyperthyroidism and ophthalmopathy. TCR beta CDR3 regions were amplified from RNA transcripts. The TCR CDR3 first-round RT-PCR relied on the HTBI primer set. TCRdb redid the calling of the multiplex PCR reads with MiXCR, one entry per CDR3 protein. The data contain nearly 750,000 distinct CDR3 sequences, roughly a third of them singletons. Sequences were obtained from blood. These receptors all stem from a woman aged 40-49 years with Graves' hyperthyroidism.

In this sample, this clonotype turned up a few times. The chain has TRBV20-1 and TRBJ1-1; D unresolved. V was pared by 2 bases and J by 4 bases, with 17 bases between. The CDR3 runs 15 residues. Germline-derived CDR1 and CDR2 are DFQATT and SNEGSKA (reference sequence). In DNA, the CDR3 is TGCAGTGCTAGATTAGTAACAAGGGCTTCCACTGAAGCTTTCTTT. It is translated as CSARLVTRASTEAFF.

This clonotype was observed many times. The rearrangement uses TRBV9 and TRBJ1-4; D is uncertain. The CDR3 is 14 amino acids. V was clipped by 2 bases and J by 7 bases, with 12 bases between them. CDR1 is SGDLS and CDR2 is YYNGEE in the germline V gene. CDR3 loop: CASSVPGVAEKLFF. The CDR3 DNA follows: TGTGCCAGCAGCGTCCCTGGGGTCGCTGAAAAACTGTTTTTT.

The chain couples TRBV7-9 to TRBJ1-5; 9 bases align to TRBD1. The CDR3 runs 14 residues. Germline lookup yields CDR1 SEHNR and CDR2 FQNEAQ (reference sequence). The junction had 6 bases not matched to a gene; V was cut back by 5 bases and J by 7 bases. As DNA, the CDR3 is TGTGCCAGCAGCCACCGGGACAGGGCGCAGCCCCAGCATTTT. Translation: CASSHRDRAQPQHF.

This chain links TRBV10-3 with TRBJ2-3; 9 bases agree with TRBD1. V was clipped by 5 bases and J by 0 bases; unmatched bases: 3. CDR3 length: 15 residues. Looked up from germline, CDR1 is ENHRY and CDR2 is SYGVKD. The DNA of the CDR3 is TGTGCCATCAGTTGGACAGGGGAGAGCACAGATACGCAGTATTTT. Protein product: CAISWTGESTDTQYF.

There are many counts of this clonotype. The chain carries TRBV29-1 and TRBJ1-3; D gene unclear. Trimming cost V 0 bases and J 0 bases, with 12 bases left between them. CDR1 is SQVTM, CDR2 ANQGSEA, per germline. The CDR3 totals 16 residues. The DNA for the CDR3 is TGCAGCGTTGAAGATTTTCAGGAGACCTCTGGAAACACCATATATTTT. It translates to CSVEDFQETSGNTIYF.

As concerns this clonotype: This may be a read error: a much more frequent sequence differs by one nucleotide. The CDR3 sequence is CASSQVTHEQYF. The CDR3 DNA reads TGTGCCAGCAGCCAGGTAACCCACGAGCAGTACTTC. This chain links TRBV11-2 with TRBJ2-7; D call uncertain. Germline CDR1 is SGHAT and CDR2 is FQNNGV. The CDR3 consists of 12 residues. V was clipped by 5 bases and J by 5 bases, with 10 bases between them.

This clonotype came up many times. V is TRBV12-3 or TRBV12-4 and J is TRBJ1-2; D is perhaps TRBD1 (5 bases). This CDR3 region has 11 residues. V lost 11 bases, J lost 8 bases, and 15 bases lay in between. CDR3 loop: CAVGEQEGYTF. The CDR3 DNA reads as TGTGCCGTTGGCGAACAGGAGGGCTACACCTTC.

This chain connects TRBV10-2 to TRBJ1-5, with TRBD1 matching 7 bases. The junction had 9 bases not matched to a gene; V was cut back by 5 bases and J by 2 bases. The CDR3 runs to 16 residues. From germline, CDR1 is WSHSY and CDR2 SAAADI. CDR3 sequence: CASSSDRAAGNQPQHF. The CDR3 bases are TGCGCCAGCAGTTCCGACAGGGCGGCAGGCAATCAGCCCCAGCATTTT.